These 29 T cell receptor beta chains originate from one sample sequenced in a study of shared clonotypes between healthy human individuals. Produced via immunoSEQ multiplex PCR; TCRdb's table is partial and in-frame only. Of some 2,100,000 clones listed, approximately 96% were seen once; the top ten hold around 0.13%. Sequencing used naive CD4+ T cells sorted from blood. The subset here: CD45RA+ positively selected. The receptor set was obtained from a man aged 18 to 30 in good health.

V gene TRBV28 combines with J gene TRBJ1-2, with D perhaps TRBD1 (5 bases). V was cut by 7 bases and J by 2 bases, with 20 bases left in between. The CDR3 extends over 16 amino acids. The germline CDR1 and CDR2 sequences are MDHEN and SYDVKM. The CDR3 DNA sequence: TGTGCCAGCACCCTGGGGGGAGGGGCGCCGAACTATGGCTACACCTTC. Amino acids: CASTLGGGAPNYGYTF.

V usage is TRBV6-1 and J usage is TRBJ2-5; 8 nucleotides align to TRBD1. The germline V gene encodes CDR1 MNHNS and CDR2 SASEGT. The CDR3 is made up of 16 amino acids. The V gene end was trimmed by 3 bases and the J gene end by 2 bases; junction bases not matched to a gene: 8. The CDR3 sequence: CASSEIPGTGQETQYF. Written as DNA, the CDR3 is TGTGCCAGCAGTGAGATTCCTGGGACAGGTCAAGAGACCCAGTACTTC.

The chain recombines TRBV13 with TRBJ1-3; unclear D gene. The CDR3 contains 15 residues. CDR1 is PRHDT, CDR2 FYEKMQ, per germline (reference sequence). Trimming shortened V by 0 bases and J by 0 bases, and 6 bases separated the two germline ends. The DNA for the CDR3 is TGTGCCAGCAGCTTAGGGCCAGCCTCTGGAAACACCATATATTTT. Amino acid sequence: CASSLGPASGNTIYF.

This clone showed up just once. The chain carries TRBV7-9 and TRBJ2-5; the match to TRBD2 covers 7 bases. The J segment lost 3 bases and the V segment lost 5 bases, leaving 12 bases of the junction unmatched. CDR3 length equals 16 residues. Germline lookup yields CDR1 SEHNR and CDR2 FQNEAQ (reference sequence). The CDR3 DNA sequence: TGTGCCAGCAGCACTGGACTAGTTCGGGAGGAAGAGACCCAGTACTTC. This gives the protein CASSTGLVREEETQYF.

V usage is TRBV29-1 and J usage is TRBJ2-7; the D gene is possibly TRBD2 (6 bases). V shed 1 base and J shed 6 bases, with 19 bases lying between them. The CDR3 runs to 15 residues. Per germline, CDR1 SQVTM and CDR2 ANQGSEA. The CDR3 DNA follows: TGCAGCGTTGAAGTGGCGGAGGGAAGGGTCGGCGAGCAGTACTTC. This translates into CSVEVAEGRVGEQYF.

This sequence joins TRBV6-6 and TRBJ2-1; TRBD2 matches 8 bases. J lost 4 bases, V lost 6 bases, and 5 bases had no gene match. This CDR3 is built from 14 residues. Germline values: CDR1 MNHNY, CDR2 SVGAGI (reference sequence). The CDR3 reads CASRLAGLYNEQFF. CDR3 bases: TGTGCCAGCAGGTTAGCGGGATTATACAATGAGCAGTTCTTC.

The rearrangement links TRBV5-1 to TRBJ2-1; D is undetermined. The CDR3 has 12 residues. The germline gives CDR1 SGHRS, CDR2 YFSETQ. Trimming shortened V by 2 bases and J by 4 bases, and 4 bases separated the two germline ends. DNA for the CDR3: TGCGCCAGCAGCTTAAAGTACAATGAGCAGTTCTTC. This translates into CASSLKYNEQFF. Drawing the rest from reference TRBV5-1 and TRBJ2-1, the complete variable domain is KAGVTQTPRYLIKTRGQQVTLSCSPISGHRSVSWYQQTPGQGLQFLFEYFSETQRNKGNFPGRFSGRQFSNSRSEMNVSTLELGDSALYLCASSLKYNEQFFGPGTRLTVL.

The chain recombines TRBV19 with TRBJ1-2; TRBD1 might be the D (5 bases). Germline V gene sequence: CDR1 LNHDA, CDR2 SQIVND (reference sequence). The V end was cut by 4 bases, the J end by 5 bases, with 14 bases between. The CDR3 consists of 14 residues. The CDR3 sequence is CASSTPGRPYGYTF. The CDR3 coding sequence is TGTGCCAGTAGTACGCCGGGACGCCCTTATGGCTACACCTTC.

V gene TRBV4-3 combines with J gene TRBJ1-4; D might be TRBD1 (5 bases). In germline, CDR1 is LGHNA, CDR2 YSLEER. This CDR3 comprises 16 residues. With 0 bases removed from V and 13 bases from J, the gap between germline ends came to 21 bases. The CDR3 region is CASSQDRGAAFTGLFF. The CDR3 DNA reads TGCGCCAGCAGCCAAGATCGCGGGGCTGCCTTTACAGGACTGTTTTTT.

The chain has TRBV27 and TRBJ2-7; 7 bases align to TRBD2. The germline gives CDR1 MNHEY, CDR2 SMNVEV (reference sequence). The junction had 12 bases not matched to a gene; V was cut back by 11 bases and J by 2 bases. This CDR3 has 14 amino acids. CDR3 nucleotides: TGTGCCTGCCCCTCGGGAGGAGAACCCTACGAGCAGTACTTC. Translated, it gives CACPSGGEPYEQYF.

J is TRBJ1-5 and V is TRBV6-4, with 8 nucleotides matching TRBD1. CDR1 and CDR2 from the germline V gene are MRHNA and SNTAGT. CDR3 length equals 15 residues. After removal of 2 bases from V and 7 bases from J, the junction contained 7 bases not matched to a gene. The CDR3 is CASSDADRGEQPQHF. The CDR3 DNA reads as TGTGCCAGCAGTGACGCCGACAGGGGAGAACAGCCCCAGCATTTT.

This clone was seen only once. The chain has TRBV6-5 and TRBJ2-7; 7 nucleotides agree with TRBD1. The germline gives CDR1 MNHEY, CDR2 SVGAGI. V was pared by 6 bases and J by 7 bases, with 9 bases of the junction left unmatched. The CDR3 sequence is 13 residues long. CDR3 bases: TGTGCCAGCAGGAAAAGACAGGGTGGTGAGCAGTACTTC. The encoded protein is CASRKRQGGEQYF.

J is TRBJ2-2 and V is TRBV7-6; D is unresolved. Germline loops: CDR1 SGHVS, CDR2 FNYEAQ. The CDR3 is 14 amino acids. Trimming shortened V by 5 bases and J by 4 bases, and 11 bases separated the two germline ends. CDR3 sequence: CASSPYASTGELFF. Here the CDR3 DNA reads TGTGCCAGCAGCCCCTATGCTAGCACCGGGGAGCTGTTTTTT.

This chain connects TRBV2 to TRBJ2-5; a weak D match, TRBD2 (6 bases). Germline V lookup: CDR1 SNHLY, CDR2 FYNNEI. The length of the CDR3 is 15 residues. V was pared by 10 bases and J by 2 bases, with 20 bases between. CDR3 DNA sequence: TGTGCCATCTGGGGATGGGGGGAAAGGCAAGAGACCCAGTACTTC. It translates to CAIWGWGERQETQYF.

For this clone: The same CDR3 arises from other DNA sequences in this sample as well. V and J are TRBV7-9 and TRBJ1-6, with D maybe TRBD1 (5 bases). This CDR3 has 15 residues. Trimming took 1 base from V and 7 from J, leaving 11 bases between them. The germline gives CDR1 SEHNR, CDR2 FQNEAQ (reference sequence). CDR3 in DNA: TGTGCCAGCAGCTTAGAGGGGACGGTCAATTCACCCCTCCACTTT. As protein: CASSLEGTVNSPLHF.

CDR3 coding DNA: TGTGCCAGCGAGTCGGGACAGCCGAACACTGAAGCTTTCTTT. The encoded protein is CASESGQPNTEAFF. The rearrangement joins TRBV6-6 to TRBJ1-1; TRBD1 matches at 7 bases. Germline CDR1 and CDR2: MNHNY and SVGAGI (reference sequence). The CDR3 is 14 amino acids. The V segment lost 8 bases and the J segment 1 base; nucleotides outside the gene matches: 7.

Concerning this clone itself: Other DNA sequences in the same sample also yield this CDR3. This chain uses TRBV4-1 with TRBJ1-5; D gene uncertain. Trimming pared 0 bases from V and 6 bases from J, leaving 3 bases between. There are 12 residues in the CDR3. CDR1 MGHRA and CDR2 YSYEKL come from the germline V gene. CDR3 DNA sequence: TGCGCCAGCAGCCAAGAGGGTCAGCCCCAGCATTTT. Encoded protein: CASSQEGQPQHF.

The rearrangement links TRBV6-5 to TRBJ1-1, with D unresolved. V lost 6 bases to trimming and J lost 2 bases, with 16 bases between them. CDR1 and CDR2 (germline): MNHEY, SVGAGI. The CDR3 covers 15 residues. CDR3 protein: CASRSNSAPNTEAFF. CDR3 nucleotide sequence: TGTGCCAGCAGGTCGAACAGTGCCCCCAACACTGAAGCTTTCTTT.

The chain carries TRBV9 and TRBJ2-5; no clear D gene. V shed 4 bases and J shed 5 bases, with 15 bases lying between them. The CDR3 runs 14 residues. Germline CDR1 reads SGDLS; CDR2 reads YYNGEE. The CDR3 nucleotides read TGTGCCAGCAGCCCCCTCCTAAATCCTGAGACCCAGTACTTC. Amino acid sequence: CASSPLLNPETQYF.

This clone was seen a handful of times. This rearrangement joins TRBV10-3 to TRBJ1-6, with 10 positions matching TRBD1. V dropped 7 bases and J dropped 10; count of bases not matched to a gene: 10. This CDR3 region has 15 residues. The germline V gene has CDR1 ENHRY and CDR2 SYGVKD. The CDR3 protein is CAITRGPGQGSPLHF. The CDR3, as DNA: TGTGCCATCACTCGAGGGCCGGGACAGGGGTCACCCCTCCACTTT.

This clone was counted only a few times. Other DNA sequences in the same sample also yield this CDR3. The chain couples TRBV18 to TRBJ1-2; no firm D call. Germline CDR1 and CDR2: KGHSH and LQKENI. Trimming stripped 3 bases from V and 1 base from J, with 6 bases between. The CDR3 spans 13 residues. CDR3 sequence: CASSPQDNYGYTF. CDR3 DNA: TGTGCCAGCTCACCCCAGGATAACTATGGCTACACCTTC.

The J gene is TRBJ1-4, the V gene TRBV7-2, with D unclear. V gave up 1 base and J gave up 0 bases, with 9 bases separating them. This CDR3 contains 16 residues. The germline CDR1 and CDR2 sequences are SGHTA and FQGNSA. The chain's CDR3 is CASSLGVSTTNEKLFF. DNA of the CDR3: TGTGCCAGCAGCTTAGGGGTTTCGACAACTAATGAAAAACTGTTTTTT.

V is TRBV19 and J is TRBJ1-1; D gene unclear. V was trimmed by 6 bases and J by 7 bases, leaving 12 bases between them. The CDR3 is made up of 12 amino acids. In germline, CDR1 is LNHDA, CDR2 SQIVND (reference sequence). The CDR3: CASSWGAYEAFF. For the CDR3, the DNA is TGTGCCAGTAGCTGGGGAGCATATGAAGCTTTCTTT.

The chain couples TRBV5-1 to TRBJ1-2; D unresolved. The CDR3 has 17 amino acids. The germline gives CDR1 SGHRS, CDR2 YFSETQ. V dropped 6 bases and J dropped 1 base, with 22 bases sitting between them. The DNA for the CDR3 is TGCGCCAGCAATCCGGGCCAACGGGTAGATCTTAACTATGGCTACACCTTC. Translated, it gives CASNPGQRVDLNYGYTF.

This chain connects TRBV9 to TRBJ1-1, with D perhaps TRBD1 (6 bases). In germline, CDR1 is SGDLS, CDR2 YYNGEE. The CDR3 sequence is 19 residues long. Trimming cost V 0 bases and J 0 bases, with 21 bases left between them. The DNA of the CDR3 is TGTGCCAGCAGCGTAGGAACAGGGCGAGGCGGAAACTTGAACACTGAAGCTTTCTTT. It specifies CASSVGTGRGGNLNTEAFF.

V gene TRBV9 combines with J gene TRBJ2-2, with 12 bases matching TRBD2. V lost 0 bases, J lost 0 bases, and 6 bases stayed unmatched. This CDR3 has 19 amino acids. Germline V gives CDR1 SGDLS, CDR2 YYNGEE. The CDR3 region is CASSVVRLAGAPNTGELFF. CDR3 sequence (DNA): TGTGCCAGCAGCGTAGTCCGACTAGCGGGAGCACCGAACACCGGGGAGCTGTTTTTT.

This clone occurred once. CDR3 region: CASTKDRASGETQYF. CDR3 nucleotide sequence: TGTGCCAGCACCAAGGACAGGGCATCCGGGGAGACCCAGTACTTC. The chain employs TRBV6-1 and TRBJ2-5; 8 positions agree with TRBD1. Looked up from germline, CDR1 is MNHNS and CDR2 is SASEGT. V gave up 7 bases and J gave up 5 bases; unmatched junction bases: 12. The CDR3 length is 15 residues.

This chain joins TRBV19 and TRBJ2-2; D call uncertain. Germline CDR1 reads LNHDA; CDR2 reads SQIVND (reference sequence). The V end lost 5 bases, the J end lost 4 bases, and 14 bases lay between the germline ends. The length of the CDR3 is 15 residues. CDR3 residues: CASSQASGPTGELFF. Here the CDR3 DNA reads TGTGCCAGTAGTCAAGCCTCCGGGCCCACCGGGGAGCTGTTTTTT.

The chain links TRBV5-4 to TRBJ2-3; 10 bases map to TRBD2. V was pared by 4 bases and J by 2 bases, with 7 bases of the junction left unmatched. CDR3 size: 16 residues. CDR1 and CDR2 from the germline V gene are SGHNT and YYREEE (reference sequence). The CDR3 sequence: CASSPRTSGYTDTQYF. The CDR3 region has the DNA TGTGCCAGCAGCCCCCGGACTAGCGGATACACAGATACGCAGTATTTT. The whole variable domain, filled in from reference TRBV5-4 and TRBJ2-3, reads ETGVTQSPTHLIKTRGQQVTLRCSSQSGHNTVSWYQQALGQGPQFIFQYYREEENGRGNFPPRFSGLQFPNYSSELNVNALELDDSALYLCASSPRTSGYTDTQYFGPGTRLTVL.